The rows below give T cell receptor beta chains drawn from one sample of a study of vaccination effects on CD4 cells after COVID-19. TCRdb's copy holds only in-frame clones and misses some; the assay was immunoSEQ multiplex PCR. The sample has some 36,000 clones; 65% to 70% are singletons. Their antigen targets remain unknown. Sequences were derived from CD4+ T cells from PBMCs cultured without peptide, sampled before COVID-19 vaccination. These receptors all come from a human donor who received a COVID-19 vaccine. Both conserved end residues are part of each CDR3. Each record gives: V gene, J gene, D gene, clone size, CDR3 DNA, CDR3 protein. D genes are given only for firm matches. Rows give clone size only sometimes, using once, few, many, or a class for an expanded clone.

v_gene: TRBV4-1
j_gene: TRBJ2-5
d_gene: NA
abundance: NA
CDR3nt: TGCGCCAGCAGCCAATTGGGCCTAAAGGGTGAGACCCAGTACTTC
CDR3aa: CASSQLGLKGETQYF

v_gene: TRBV2
j_gene: TRBJ2-1
d_gene: TRBD2
abundance: NA
CDR3nt: TGTGCCAGCAGTGTCTTAGCGGGGGGGCCCTACAATGAGCAGTTCTTC
CDR3aa: CASSVLAGGPYNEQFF

v_gene: TRBV6-2/TRBV6-3
j_gene: TRBJ1-1
d_gene: NA
abundance: NA
CDR3nt: TGTGCCAGCAGTTACTCGATAGCTCAGGGCGAAGCTTTCTTT
CDR3aa: CASSYSIAQGEAFF

v_gene: TRBV3-1/TRBV3-2
j_gene: TRBJ1-3
d_gene: NA
abundance: few
CDR3nt: TGTGCCAGCAGCCAAGGACCGGGACAAGGGTCGGGAAACACCATATATTTT
CDR3aa: CASSQGPGQGSGNTIYF

v_gene: TRBV27
j_gene: TRBJ2-5
d_gene: NA
abundance: NA
CDR3nt: TGTGCCAGCAGTTACCGGGTGAGAGAGACCCAGTACTTC
CDR3aa: CASSYRVRETQYF

v_gene: TRBV9
j_gene: TRBJ1-1
d_gene: NA
abundance: NA
CDR3nt: TGTGCCAGCAGCCCCCGACAGGCGAACACTGAAGCTTTCTTT
CDR3aa: CASSPRQANTEAFF

v_gene: TRBV4-1
j_gene: TRBJ2-3
d_gene: TRBD2
abundance: NA
CDR3nt: TGCGCCAGCAGCCCAGGGGTTCTAGCGGGGAGCACAGATACGCAGTATTTT
CDR3aa: CASSPGVLAGSTDTQYF

v_gene: TRBV19
j_gene: TRBJ2-7
d_gene: TRBD1
abundance: NA
CDR3nt: TGTGCCAGTAGTATTGGACAGGCATTCATTGGCGAGCAGTACTTC
CDR3aa: CASSIGQAFIGEQYF

v_gene: TRBV6-1
j_gene: TRBJ2-1
d_gene: TRBD2
abundance: once
CDR3nt: TGTGCCAGCAGTGACACCTTTAGCGGGAGAGGTTACAATGAGCAGTTCTTC
CDR3aa: CASSDTFSGRGYNEQFF

v_gene: TRBV5-1
j_gene: TRBJ2-3
d_gene: TRBD1
abundance: NA
CDR3nt: TGCGCCAGCAACAGGGGGACAGGGGGCACAGATACGCAGTATTTT
CDR3aa: CASNRGTGGTDTQYF

v_gene: TRBV11-3
j_gene: TRBJ1-5
d_gene: NA
abundance: once
CDR3nt: TGTGCCAGCAGCTTAGAAAATACAGGGCCGAGCAATCAGCCCCAGCATTTT
CDR3aa: CASSLENTGPSNQPQHF

v_gene: TRBV7-2
j_gene: TRBJ2-3
d_gene: NA
abundance: NA
CDR3nt: TGTGCCAGCAGCTTAGACGTCAACACAGATACGCAGTATTTT
CDR3aa: CASSLDVNTDTQYF

v_gene: TRBV11-2
j_gene: TRBJ1-1
d_gene: TRBD1
abundance: NA
CDR3nt: TGTGCCAGCAGCTTAGGGGGGACAGGGGGCGTTGGGTACACTGAAGCTTTCTTT
CDR3aa: CASSLGGTGGVGYTEAFF

v_gene: TRBV11-2
j_gene: TRBJ2-2
d_gene: NA
abundance: NA
CDR3nt: TGTGCCAGCAGCTTCGCCGAGTTGGGGGCCGGGGAGCTGTTTTTT
CDR3aa: CASSFAELGAGELFF